The T cell receptor beta chain under discussion was sequenced for a study of shared clonotypes between healthy human individuals. Study background: Each donor had three CD4 naive, three CD4 memory, two CD8 naive and one CD8 memory plate.

This clone was seen repeatedly, ten times or more. The protocol was immunoSEQ multiplex PCR, while the TCRdb copy is restricted to in-frame clones and leaves out a portion. This table has about 1 million clones, around three quarters appearing once. Trimming removed 10 bases at V and 6 bases at J, with 10 bases between. The germline CDR1 and CDR2 sequences are MDHEN and SYDVKM. This CDR3 is 11 amino acids long. Sequenced material: memory CD4+ T cells from PBMCs. Indicated subset: CD45RA-negative fraction. The TCR originated in a man aged 18 to 30 in good health. Some clones in this sample may be carry-over from other donors' samples. The rearrangement links TRBV28 to TRBJ2-1; TRBD1 is a possible D gene (6 bases). The CDR3 nucleotides read TGTGCCACCAGGACAGTCAATGAGCAGTTCTTC. Protein: CATRTVNEQFF.